The rows below give T cell receptor beta chains drawn from one sample of a study of T cell repertoires in cytomegalovirus infection. In TCRdb, the reads were re-called with MiXCR into one record per CDR3 protein. The sample has about 300,000 distinct CDR3 sequences; roughly a tenth are singletons. Material: PBMCs. The receptors originated from a human donor in good health (CMV status not recorded). Some clones in this sample may be carry-over from other donors' samples. Both conserved end residues are part of each CDR3. D genes are given only for firm matches. Clone size appears in some rows only: once, few, many, or a class for an expanded clone.

TRBD2 | TRBJ2-1 | TRBV2 | many | CASSDRGGYNEQFF | TGTGCCAGCAGTGACCGGGGGGGTTACAATGAGCAGTTCTTC
- | TRBJ2-3 | TRBV7-8 | many | CANSLLSSTQYF | TGTGCCAACAGCTTACTGAGCTCTACGCAGTATTTT
- | TRBJ2-2 | TRBV5-6 | many | CASSLSGRGTGELFF | TGTGCCAGCAGCTTGTCCGGGCGAGGCACCGGGGAGCTGTTTTTT
- | TRBJ1-5 | TRBV2 | - | CASKADSNQPQHF | TGTGCCAGCAAAGCGGACAGCAATCAGCCCCAGCATTTT
- | TRBJ1-1 | TRBV28 | many | CASTGIMNTEAFF | TGTGCCAGCACAGGGATCATGAACACTGAAGCTTTCTTT
TRBD1 | TRBJ2-3 | TRBV29-1 | many | CSGDRVGTDTQYF | TGCAGCGGGGACAGGGTTGGCACAGATACGCAGTATTTT
TRBD2 | TRBJ2-1 | TRBV29-1 | many | CSVEGFAGAYNEQFF | TGCAGCGTTGAAGGATTTGCGGGAGCATACAATGAGCAGTTCTTC
TRBD1 | TRBJ1-1 | TRBV5-5 | few | CASSRPDRGDTEAFF | TGTGCCAGCAGCCGCCCCGACAGGGGAGACACTGAAGCTTTCTTT
TRBD2 | TRBJ2-1 | TRBV7-9 | many | CASSSRTSGGDEQFF | TGTGCCAGCAGTTCCAGGACTAGCGGGGGTGATGAGCAGTTCTTC
- | TRBJ1-6 | TRBV20-1 | - | CSAQDRNSPLHF | TGCAGTGCACAGGACAGAAATTCACCCCTCCACTTT
- | TRBJ2-7 | TRBV29-1 | - | CSASGGQKQYF | TGCAGCGCCTCCGGGGGACAAAAGCAGTACTTC
- | TRBJ1-3 | TRBV6-6 | - | CASSPPSAGEVTIYF | TGTGCCAGCAGTCCCCCTTCAGCCGGGGAGGTCACCATATATTTT
- | TRBJ2-3 | TRBV20-1 | few | CSARALDGQGSSSTDTQYF | TGCAGTGCTAGAGCATTGGACGGCCAGGGTTCTTCTAGCACAGATACGCAGTATTTT
TRBD1 | TRBJ1-4 | TRBV7-6 | many | CASSPRQGLNEKLFF | TGTGCCAGCAGCCCTCGACAGGGGCTTAATGAAAAACTGTTTTTT
- | TRBJ2-5 | TRBV6-5 | many | CASNHRETQYF | TGTGCCAGCAACCATCGGGAGACCCAGTACTTC
- | TRBJ1-5 | TRBV9 | - | CASSASRGGNQPQHF | TGTGCCAGCAGCGCCAGTCGGGGAGGCAATCAGCCCCAGCATTTT
- | TRBJ1-2 | TRBV7-9 | many | CASSLGSGTELNYGYTF | TGTGCCAGCAGCTTAGGATCCGGGACGGAACTTAACTATGGCTACACCTTC
- | TRBJ2-1 | TRBV9 | - | CASGRGLEQFF | TGTGCCAGCGGACGGGGTTTGGAGCAGTTCTTC
TRBD1 | TRBJ1-1 | TRBV4-2 | - | CASSQTGNEAFF | TGTGCCAGCAGCCAGACAGGGAATGAAGCTTTCTTT
- | TRBJ1-5 | TRBV25-1 | - | CASSEHRVNQPQHF | TGTGCCAGCAGTGAACACCGGGTCAATCAGCCCCAGCATTTT
- | TRBJ2-2 | TRBV25-1 | - | CASSLGAWNTGELFF | TGTGCCAGCAGTTTAGGGGCATGGAACACCGGGGAGCTGTTTTTT
- | TRBJ2-7 | TRBV7-2 | many | CASSLFAGSSYEQYF | TGTGCCAGCAGCTTATTCGCAGGGAGCTCCTACGAGCAGTACTTC
- | TRBJ1-3 | TRBV20-1 | many | CSADKGQATGNTIYF | TGCAGTGCTGACAAGGGACAAGCGACCGGAAACACCATATATTTT
- | TRBJ1-1 | TRBV7-9 | many | CASSLGQNRRNTEAFF | TGTGCCAGCAGCCTCGGACAAAACCGGAGGAACACTGAAGCTTTCTTT
- | TRBJ1-2 | TRBV12-5 | few | CASGLPLVNYGYTF | TGTGCTAGTGGTTTGCCTCTGGTGAACTATGGCTACACCTTC
- | TRBJ1-2 | TRBV2 | few | CASRGIGYGYTF | TGTGCCAGCCGGGGTATCGGCTATGGCTACACCTTC
TRBD2 | TRBJ2-2 | TRBV7-9 | many | CASSSSGGNTGELFF | TGTGCCAGCAGCTCCAGCGGGGGGAACACCGGGGAGCTGTTTTTT
TRBD2 | TRBJ2-7 | TRBV25-1 | many | CASSGGTSGFVEQYF | TGTGCCAGCAGTGGAGGGACTAGCGGATTCGTTGAGCAGTACTTC
TRBD1 | TRBJ2-1 | TRBV6-2/TRBV6-3 | many | CASSYSILLGQALTNEQFF | TGTGCCAGCAGTTACTCGATTTTGTTGGGACAGGCTCTTACAAATGAGCAGTTCTTC
- | TRBJ1-1 | TRBV7-9 | few | CASRVESTEAFF | TGTGCCAGCAGGGTTGAGTCGACTGAAGCTTTCTTT
- | TRBJ1-2 | TRBV20-1 | - | CSASRDGRYGYTF | TGCAGTGCTAGCAGGGACGGTCGATATGGCTACACCTTC
TRBD1 | TRBJ2-7 | TRBV20-1 | many | CSARGQGAYEQYF | TGCAGTGCTAGAGGACAGGGGGCCTACGAGCAGTACTTC
TRBD1 | TRBJ1-3 | TRBV29-1 | few | CSVGTGGNTIYF | TGCAGCGTTGGGACAGGCGGAAACACCATATATTTT
- | TRBJ1-2 | TRBV7-9 | many | CASSPPEGEYYGYTF | TGTGCCAGCAGCCCCCCTGAAGGGGAGTACTATGGCTACACCTTC
- | TRBJ2-6 | TRBV4-2 | many | CASSSYAGGPAGANVLTF | TGTGCCAGCAGCTCATACGCTGGGGGCCCGGCCGGGGCCAACGTCCTGACTTTC
TRBD1 | TRBJ2-4 | TRBV7-2 | many | CASSSATPGQGKNIQYF | TGTGCCAGCAGCTCCGCAACCCCGGGACAGGGAAAAAACATTCAGTACTTC
- | TRBJ2-3 | TRBV12-3/TRBV12-4 | many | CASRESTDTQYF | TGTGCCAGCAGGGAAAGCACAGATACGCAGTATTTT
- | TRBJ2-7 | TRBV5-1 | - | CASSLPGSSSRRYEQYF | TGCGCCAGCAGCTTGCCGGGATCCTCTTCTCGACGCTACGAGCAGTACTTC
- | TRBJ2-1 | TRBV5-1 | - | CASRLGTGSYNEQFF | TGCGCCAGCAGATTAGGTACGGGCTCCTACAATGAGCAGTTCTTC
TRBD2 | TRBJ2-1 | TRBV5-1 | few | CASSSLSGGPYNEQFF | TGCGCCAGCAGCTCACTTAGCGGGGGACCTTACAATGAGCAGTTCTTC
TRBD2 | TRBJ2-3 | TRBV7-2 | many | CASSPVPGGAGRDTQYF | TGTGCCAGCAGCCCTGTTCCGGGAGGGGCAGGGAGAGATACGCAGTATTTT
- | TRBJ1-2 | TRBV7-9 | - | CASSAQGGEIYGYTF | TGTGCCAGCAGCGCCCAGGGTGGGGAAATCTATGGCTACACCTTC